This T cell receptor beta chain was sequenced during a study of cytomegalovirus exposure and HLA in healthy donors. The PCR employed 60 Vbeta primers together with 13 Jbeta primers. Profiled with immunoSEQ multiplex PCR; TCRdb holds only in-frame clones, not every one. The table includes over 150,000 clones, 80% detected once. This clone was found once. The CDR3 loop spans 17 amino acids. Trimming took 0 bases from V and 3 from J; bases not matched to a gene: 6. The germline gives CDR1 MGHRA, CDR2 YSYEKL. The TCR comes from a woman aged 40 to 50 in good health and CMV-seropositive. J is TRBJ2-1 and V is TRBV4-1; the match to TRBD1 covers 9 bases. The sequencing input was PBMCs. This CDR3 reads CASSQDELTGGYNEQFF. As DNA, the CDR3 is TGCGCCAGCAGCCAAGATGAACTGACAGGGGGCTACAATGAGCAGTTCTTC.